This T cell receptor (beta chain) was sequenced during a study of CD8 T cells in Susac syndrome. It was with random hexamers that roughly 0.5 to 1 ug RNA was reverse transcribed. Amplification of TCR beta CDR3 was carried out by immunoSEQ multiplex PCR, which covered 54 Vbeta and 13 Jbeta segments. TCRdb called the immunoSEQ multiplex PCR reads again in MiXCR, with one record for every CDR3 protein. Altogether about 200,000 distinct CDR3 sequences are present, roughly nine tenths being singletons, with the ten largest covering about 0.1%. This CDR3 region has 14 residues. Germline V CDR1 and CDR2: MDHEN, SYDVKM. Trimming cost V 2 bases and J 3 bases; bases outside gene matches: 2.

The rearrangement joins TRBV28 to TRBJ2-5, with 8 bases that match TRBD1. The sequenced sample consisted of CD4+ T cells from PBMCs. The sequence derives from a human donor with Susac syndrome. The CDR3 is CASSLIQGEETQYF. CDR3 nucleotides: TGTGCCAGCAGTTTAATACAGGGGGAAGAGACCCAGTACTTC.